This T cell receptor (beta chain) was sequenced for a study of blood T cell repertoires in COVID-19. CDR3 length: 17 residues. The V gene's germline CDR1 is MNHNS and CDR2 SASEGT. Trimming at V came to 1 base and at J to 3 bases, leaving 9 bases not matched to a gene. Clones were read by immunoSEQ multiplex PCR, and TCRdb kept only the in-frame ones, dropping some. The table lists roughly 230,000 clones, about nine tenths of them singletons. This clone was seen only a few times. The TCR sequence derives from a young man with COVID-19, enrolled during active disease. Sequences were obtained from peripheral blood. The chain employs TRBV6-1 and TRBJ2-5, with 9 nucleotides matching TRBD2. CDR3: CASSEGLGAGGEETQYF. The CDR3 bases are TGTGCCAGCAGTGAAGGGTTGGGAGCGGGGGGCGAAGAGACCCAGTACTTC.